Shown below are 27 T cell receptor beta chains from a single sample sequenced in a study of blood T cell repertoires in COVID-19 (TCRdb year 2020). Libraries were prepared through the immunoSEQ multiplex PCR assay. TCRdb limited this immuneACCESS table to in-frame rearrangements with V and J called. A share of clones is missing; checked studies link under half to unresolved V genes, and the rest is unexplained. Across this sample there are about 360,000 clones, with about 88% seen only once. Jointly, the top ten make up less than 3.5% of the sample. Input material: peripheral blood. The receptors stem from a human donor in a cohort sampled during active COVID-19.

CDR3 in amino acids: CASRNPKGGNTGELFF. As DNA, the CDR3 is TGTGCCAGTAGAAACCCTAAAGGGGGGAACACCGGGGAGCTGTTTTTT. The rearrangement uses TRBV19 and TRBJ2-2, with D perhaps matching TRBD1 (6 bases). CDR3 size: 16 residues. Germline lookup yields CDR1 LNHDA and CDR2 SQIVND (reference sequence). The V gene lost 6 bases and the J gene lost 1 base, with 15 bases spanning the gap.

The rearrangement uses TRBV3-1 (or the pseudogene TRBV3-2) and TRBJ2-7; 7 bases agree with TRBD1. Germline trimming cut 5 bases from V and 2 bases from J; bases unmatched to any gene: 6. The CDR3 runs to 14 residues. Germline loops: CDR1 LGHDT, CDR2 YNNKEL (reference sequence). The CDR3 DNA reads TGTGCCAGCAGCAGGGGACAGTTCACCTACGAGCAGTACTTC. Translation gives CASSRGQFTYEQYF.

This clone was counted between two and nine times. The rearrangement joins TRBV3-1 (or the pseudogene TRBV3-2) to TRBJ1-2; D perhaps matches TRBD1 (6 bases). CDR1 and CDR2 from the germline V gene are LGHDT and YNNKEL (reference sequence). V lost 0 bases, J lost 8 bases, and 16 bases lay in between. The CDR3 has 15 amino acids. Written as DNA, the CDR3 is TGTGCCAGCAGCCAAGATGCAGGGGATCCGGGGGGCTACACCTTC. Amino acids: CASSQDAGDPGGYTF.

The chain couples TRBV7-9 to TRBJ2-5; 10 nucleotides line up with TRBD2. CDR3 length: 16 amino acids. Germline V gene data show CDR1 as SEHNR and CDR2 as FQNEAQ (reference sequence). The J segment lost 0 bases and the V segment lost 1 base, leaving 2 bases of the junction unmatched. The CDR3 region is CASSLGAGGYQETQYF. In nucleotides, the CDR3 is TGTGCCAGCAGCTTAGGAGCGGGGGGGTACCAAGAGACCCAGTACTTC.

This chain joins TRBV6-6 and TRBJ2-3; TRBD1 matches 8 bases. After removal of 6 bases from V and 1 base from J, the junction contained 3 bases not matched to a gene. This CDR3 contains 14 residues. Germline CDR1 and CDR2: MNHNY and SVGAGI (reference sequence). CDR3 DNA sequence: TGTGCCAGCAGCCGGGGACAGGGCACAGATACGCAGTATTTT. Its translation: CASSRGQGTDTQYF.

The CDR3 loop reads CASSLPGEREEVDTQYF. The CDR3 coding sequence is TGCGCCAGCAGCCTCCCCGGGGAGCGGGAGGAAGTAGATACGCAGTATTTT. The chain joins TRBV10-1 to TRBJ2-3; 9 bases map to TRBD2. Trimming at V came to 6 bases and at J to 5 bases, leaving 15 bases not matched to a gene. The CDR3 totals 17 residues. The V gene's germline CDR1 is WNHNN and CDR2 SYGVQD (reference sequence).

This rearrangement joins TRBV28 to TRBJ2-1; TRBD2 agrees at 10 bases. There are 13 residues in the CDR3. Trimming took 3 bases from V and 10 from J; bases not matched to a gene: 3. From germline, CDR1 is MDHEN and CDR2 SYDVKM. The CDR3 spells CASSFLAGVEQFF. Written as DNA, the CDR3 is TGTGCCAGCAGTTTCCTAGCGGGAGTCGAGCAGTTCTTC.

The chain recombines TRBV6-2 or TRBV6-3 with TRBJ2-7; possibly TRBD1 for D (6 bases). This CDR3 region has 14 residues. Germline assignment: CDR1 MNHEY and CDR2 SVGEGT. V lost 5 bases, J lost 3 bases, and 14 bases lay in between. For the CDR3, the DNA is TGTGCCAGCAGTCGAATATCGACAGGCTACGAGCAGTACTTC. Translated: CASSRISTGYEQYF.

The chain is built from TRBV11-2 and TRBJ2-7; 11 bases line up with TRBD2. The CDR3 is 15 residues long. V trimming: 1 base; J trimming: 6 bases; junction bases outside the gene matches: 5. CDR1 and CDR2 from the germline V gene are SGHAT and FQNNGV. Written as DNA, the CDR3 is TGTGCCAGCAGCTTAGCGGGACTAGCGGCCTCCGAGCAGTACTTC. Translation gives CASSLAGLAASEQYF. Looking up the rest from reference TRBV11-2 and TRBJ2-7 gives the full variable domain: EAGVAQSPRYKIIEKRQSVAFWCNPISGHATLYWYQQILGQGPKLLIQFQNNGVVDDSQLPKDRFSAERLKGVDSTLKIQPAKLEDSAVYLCASSLAGLAASEQYFGPGTRLTVT.

The V call is TRBV12-3 or TRBV12-4, the J call TRBJ2-7; D ambiguous. The CDR3 length is 13 residues. V lost 3 bases, J lost 3 bases, and 9 bases lay in between. CDR3 amino acids: CASSLNRFYEQYF. CDR3 sequence (DNA): TGTGCCAGCAGTTTGAACAGATTCTACGAGCAGTACTTC.

The V gene is TRBV7-8, the J gene TRBJ2-7; TRBD1 matches 7 bases. CDR1 and CDR2 from the germline V gene are SGHVS and FQNEAQ. The CDR3 runs 14 residues. Losses at the gene ends were 5 bases for V and 1 base for J; bases not matched to a gene: 5. CDR3 amino acids: CASSIRDRSYEQYF. DNA of the CDR3: TGTGCCAGCAGCATCCGGGACAGATCCTACGAGCAGTACTTC.

The chain recombines TRBV4-1 with TRBJ2-3; perhaps TRBD2 as D (5 bases). The germline V gene encodes CDR1 MGHRA and CDR2 YSYEKL. The length of the CDR3 is 12 residues. V shed 8 bases and J shed 6 bases, with 12 bases lying between them. The CDR3 DNA reads as TGCGCCAGCCACAACCGAGGGGATACGCAGTATTTT. It is translated as CASHNRGDTQYF.

The chain recombines TRBV10-3 with TRBJ2-2; 9 bases are shared with TRBD1. V lost 3 bases, J lost 3 bases, and 5 bases stayed unmatched. Germline lookup yields CDR1 ENHRY and CDR2 SYGVKD. This CDR3 spans 16 amino acids. CDR3: CAISDWDRDDTGELFF. CDR3 bases: TGTGCCATCAGTGACTGGGACAGGGATGACACCGGGGAGCTGTTTTTT.

This sequence joins TRBV9 and TRBJ2-1, with D possibly matching TRBD1 (5 bases). V dropped 4 bases and J dropped 8 bases, with 16 bases sitting between them. CDR3 length: 14 amino acids. CDR1 and CDR2 (germline): SGDLS, YYNGEE. CDR3 sequence: CASSPRQFRDEQFF. DNA of the CDR3: TGTGCCAGCAGCCCTCGGCAGTTCAGGGATGAGCAGTTCTTC.

The rearrangement links TRBV11-2 to TRBJ2-1; no firm D call. Germline assignment: CDR1 SGHAT and CDR2 FQNNGV. The ends were cut back, 5 bases at V and 0 bases at J, with 11 bases in the middle. The CDR3 length is 15 residues. CDR3 amino acids: CASSPRSLSYNEQFF. The CDR3, as DNA: TGTGCCAGCAGCCCTAGAAGTCTCTCCTACAATGAGCAGTTCTTC.

In nucleotides, the CDR3 is TGTGCCAGCAGACAGACAACCTACGAGCAGTACTTC. This codes for CASRQTTYEQYF. The chain joins TRBV2 to TRBJ2-7; unclear D gene. Per germline, CDR1 SNHLY and CDR2 FYNNEI. The CDR3 is made up of 12 amino acids. Trimming cost V 6 bases and J 2 bases, with 8 bases left between them.

The rearrangement joins TRBV14 to TRBJ2-4; the D is unclear. Looked up from germline, CDR1 is SGHDN and CDR2 is FVKESK. CDR3 size: 13 residues. The V gene lost 6 bases and the J gene lost 0 bases, with 6 bases spanning the gap. The DNA for the CDR3 is TGTGCCAGCAGTTCCGTAGCCAAAAACATTCAGTACTTC. Translated, it gives CASSSVAKNIQYF.

The chain combines TRBV7-2 with TRBJ1-2, with 7 bases that match TRBD1. Germline lookup yields CDR1 SGHTA and CDR2 FQGNSA. The CDR3 sequence is 15 residues long. The V gene end was trimmed by 1 base and the J gene end by 4 bases; junction bases not matched to a gene: 6. DNA of the CDR3: TGTGCCAGCAGCTTAGATGCTGGGACAGTCTATGGCTACACCTTC. It is translated as CASSLDAGTVYGYTF.

The chain links TRBV30 to TRBJ1-2, with a weak D call TRBD1 (5 bases). The CDR3 covers 13 residues. CDR1 GTSNPN and CDR2 SVGIG come from the germline V gene (reference sequence). V lost 1 base and J 5 bases, leaving 11 bases between the germline ends. For the CDR3, the DNA is TGTGCCTGGAGTGCGGGACTTCAGTATGGCTACACCTTC. It encodes CAWSAGLQYGYTF.

About this clone: The sample carries other DNA sequences with the same CDR3. The chain employs TRBV5-4 and TRBJ2-3; the match to TRBD2 covers 11 bases. CDR3 length: 15 amino acids. V trimming: 4 bases; J trimming: 3 bases; junction bases outside the gene matches: 4. Germline V gene sequence: CDR1 SGHNT, CDR2 YYREEE (reference sequence). Written as DNA, the CDR3 is TGTGCCAGCAGCAGTCGGACTAGCGGGACAGATACGCAGTATTTT. Residues: CASSSRTSGTDTQYF.

V is TRBV2 and J is TRBJ1-3; 7 bases agree with TRBD1. CDR3 size: 13 residues. The J segment lost 2 bases and the V segment lost 9 bases, leaving 4 bases of the junction unmatched. Germline V CDR1 and CDR2: SNHLY, FYNNEI. In nucleotides, the CDR3 is TGTGCCAGTAGCCAGGGGGCTGGAAACACCATATATTTT. This gives the protein CASSQGAGNTIYF.

The chain uses TRBV2 and TRBJ2-6; the match to TRBD2 covers 7 bases. Trimming at V came to 5 bases and at J to 0 bases, leaving 1 base not matched to a gene. Germline CDR1 reads SNHLY; CDR2 reads FYNNEI. The CDR3 contains 15 residues. The DNA for the CDR3 is TGTGCCAGCAGTCCGGGAGGCTCTGGGGCCAACGTCCTGACTTTC. Protein sequence: CASSPGGSGANVLTF. The whole variable domain, filled in from reference TRBV2 and TRBJ2-6, reads EPEVTQTPSHQVTQMGQEVILRCVPISNHLYFYWYRQILGQKVEFLVSFYNNEISEKSEIFDDQFSVERPDGSNFTLKIRSTKLEDSAMYFCASSPGGSGANVLTFGAGSRLTVL.

The rearrangement uses TRBV29-1 and TRBJ2-7, with D possibly matching TRBD1 (5 bases). Germline CDR1 SQVTM, CDR2 ANQGSEA. The CDR3 loop spans 15 amino acids. V shed 6 bases and J shed 2 bases, with 20 bases lying between them. For the CDR3, the DNA is TGCAGCGTCGGACATGTTTTAGGCCCCCCCTACGAGCAGTACTTC. Protein: CSVGHVLGPPYEQYF.

The chain joins TRBV5-6 to TRBJ1-1, with D maybe TRBD1 (6 bases). This CDR3 spans 11 amino acids. Trimming shortened V by 2 bases and J by 8 bases, and 7 bases separated the two germline ends. The germline V gene has CDR1 SGHDT and CDR2 YYEEEE. DNA for the CDR3: TGTGCCAGCAGCTTCACAGGGGAAGCTTTCTTT. It codes for CASSFTGEAFF.

This sequence joins TRBV7-9 and TRBJ2-5; TRBD1 matches at 7 bases. CDR1 is SEHNR, CDR2 FQNEAQ, per germline (reference sequence). CDR3 length equals 18 residues. V gave up 1 base and J gave up 5 bases; unmatched junction bases: 16. This CDR3 is CASSLGWRTGQNRETQYF. The CDR3 nucleotides are TGTGCCAGCAGCTTAGGTTGGCGGACAGGACAGAATAGGGAGACCCAGTACTTC.

This chain uses TRBV5-4 with TRBJ2-3; TRBD2 agrees at 8 bases. Germline lookup yields CDR1 SGHNT and CDR2 YYREEE (reference sequence). The V and J ends lost 5 bases and 2 bases, in that order; junction bases with no gene match: 4. The CDR3 covers 14 residues. CDR3 in DNA: TGTGCCAGCAGGGCGGGAGGCTACACAGATACGCAGTATTTT. Translated: CASRAGGYTDTQYF. The full variable domain, completed using reference TRBV5-4 and TRBJ2-3, is ETGVTQSPTHLIKTRGQQVTLRCSSQSGHNTVSWYQQALGQGPQFIFQYYREEENGRGNFPPRFSGLQFPNYSSELNVNALELDDSALYLCASRAGGYTDTQYFGPGTRLTVL.

The chain is built from TRBV6-1 and TRBJ1-1; 8 bases agree with TRBD1. The J segment lost 7 bases and the V segment lost 0 bases, leaving 13 bases of the junction unmatched. Germline V gene sequence: CDR1 MNHNS, CDR2 SASEGT. The CDR3 is made up of 17 amino acids. CDR3 sequence reads: CASSEARGAGGMDEAFF. For the CDR3, the DNA is TGTGCCAGCAGTGAAGCGCGAGGGGCAGGGGGCATGGATGAAGCTTTCTTT.